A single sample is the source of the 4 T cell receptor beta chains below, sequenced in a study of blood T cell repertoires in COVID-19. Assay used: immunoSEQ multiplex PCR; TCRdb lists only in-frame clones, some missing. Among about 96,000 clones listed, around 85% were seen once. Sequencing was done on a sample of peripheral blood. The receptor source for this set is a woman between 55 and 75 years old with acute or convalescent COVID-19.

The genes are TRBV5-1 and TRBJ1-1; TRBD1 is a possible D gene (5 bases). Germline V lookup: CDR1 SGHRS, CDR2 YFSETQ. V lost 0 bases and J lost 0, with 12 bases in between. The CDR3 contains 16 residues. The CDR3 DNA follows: TGCGCCAGCAGCTTGGGGCAGGGCCTAATGAACACTGAAGCTTTCTTT. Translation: CASSLGQGLMNTEAFF.

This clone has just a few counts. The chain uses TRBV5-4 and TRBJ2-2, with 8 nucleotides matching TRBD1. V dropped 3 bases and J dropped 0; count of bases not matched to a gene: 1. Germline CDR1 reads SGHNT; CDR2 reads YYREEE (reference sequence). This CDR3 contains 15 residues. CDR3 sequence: CASSWDRPNTGELFF. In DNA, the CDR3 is TGTGCCAGCAGCTGGGACAGGCCGAACACCGGGGAGCTGTTTTTT.

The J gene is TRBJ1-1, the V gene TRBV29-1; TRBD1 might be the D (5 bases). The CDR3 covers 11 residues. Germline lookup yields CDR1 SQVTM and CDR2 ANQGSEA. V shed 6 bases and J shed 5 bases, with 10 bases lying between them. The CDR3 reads CSVGGSTEAFF. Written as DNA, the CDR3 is TGCAGCGTCGGGGGTTCGACTGAAGCTTTCTTT.

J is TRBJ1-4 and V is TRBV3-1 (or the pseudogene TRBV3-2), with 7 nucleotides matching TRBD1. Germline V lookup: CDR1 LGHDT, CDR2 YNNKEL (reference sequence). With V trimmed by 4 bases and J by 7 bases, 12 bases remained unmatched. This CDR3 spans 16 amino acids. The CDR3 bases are TGTGCCAGCAGCCGGACTTATGGAGGGGGCGGTGAAAAACTGTTTTTT. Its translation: CASSRTYGGGGEKLFF.